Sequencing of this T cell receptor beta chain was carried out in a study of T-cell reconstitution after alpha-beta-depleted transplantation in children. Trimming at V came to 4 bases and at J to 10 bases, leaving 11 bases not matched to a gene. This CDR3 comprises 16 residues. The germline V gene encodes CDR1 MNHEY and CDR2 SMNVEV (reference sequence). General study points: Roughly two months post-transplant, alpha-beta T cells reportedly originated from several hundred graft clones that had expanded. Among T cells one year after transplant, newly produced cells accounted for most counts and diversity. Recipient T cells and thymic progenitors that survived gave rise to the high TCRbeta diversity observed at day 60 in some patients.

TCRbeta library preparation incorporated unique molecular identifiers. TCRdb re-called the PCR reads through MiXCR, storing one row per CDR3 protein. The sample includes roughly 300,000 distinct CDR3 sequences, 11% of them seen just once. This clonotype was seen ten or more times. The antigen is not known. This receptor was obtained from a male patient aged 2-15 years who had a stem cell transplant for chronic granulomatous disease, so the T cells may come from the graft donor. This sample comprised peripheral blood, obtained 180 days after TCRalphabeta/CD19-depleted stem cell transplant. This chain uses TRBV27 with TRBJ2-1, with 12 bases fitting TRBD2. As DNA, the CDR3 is TGTGCCAGCAGTTCCAACTTACTAGCGGGAGGCCAGGAGCAGTTCTTC. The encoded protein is CASSSNLLAGGQEQFF.